Included here is one T cell receptor (beta chain) sequence, with context. Its antigen specificity is not known. The input lacks base qualities; no much larger clone sits a single base away. Counted from cysteine to phenylalanine, this CDR3 has 16 amino acids. Solely the CDR3 DNA is kept, with 48 bases framed from the first base. From V the trimming removes 2 bases and from J it removes 1 base, while the gene matches leave 2 bases of the junction unaccounted for. This sample is drawn from a study of T-cell reconstitution after alpha-beta-depleted transplantation in children (dated by TCRdb to the mid-2010s). About the investigation overall: T-cell immune reconstitution after TCRalphabeta/CD19-depleted allogeneic hematopoietic cell transplantation in children was quantitatively tracked in the study by means of TCR repertoire profiling.

The library was obtained by PCR. This sample was sequenced with an Illumina HiSeq 2500. Molecular barcoding was employed in the preparation of TCR libraries, with unique molecular identifiers being used to normalize TCRbeta repertoire quantification. Through fastp at Q25 and MiXCR, TCRdb rebuilt clones from the public reads, retaining in-frame beta chains. Rows with one shared CDR3 protein collapse into an entry with the most common genes and DNA. The sample table contains 330,000 or so distinct CDR3 sequences; only one count was recorded for around a tenth of them. The ten largest clones capture less than 2.5% of the sample.

Rearrangement joined TRBV12-3 or TRBV12-4 to TRBJ2-2; 9 middle bases align to TRBD2. The sample was PBMCs from the stem cell graft donor, taken from the stem cell graft. This sequence was found in a human donor who donated a stem cell graft to a child with acute lymphoblastic leukemia. The DNA reads as follows: TGTGCCAGCAGTTTAACTAGCGGGCTGAACACCGGGGAGCTGTTTTTT. Translated, this gives CASSLTSGLNTGELFF.